This T cell receptor (beta chain) came from a study of T cell responses to AZD1222 COVID-19 vaccine. Whole-study results and caveats: The reported proportion of spike-specific TCRs targeting unmutated variant regions was nearly half.

Data came from immunoSEQ multiplex PCR; TCRdb stores just in-frame clones and leaves some out. The sample includes about 120,000 clones, more than 85% seen only once; the top ten take under 3.5%. Regarding this clone: Its matching antigen is unknown.

V was pared by 1 base and J by 4 bases, with 17 bases between. CDR3 size: 17 residues. The germline V gene has CDR1 MGHRA and CDR2 YSYEKL. The V call is TRBV4-1, the J call TRBJ2-1; D might be TRBD2 (6 bases). The specimen was peripheral blood, collected on day 0 of AZD1222 vaccination. This TCR was sampled from an adult in good health. The CDR3 loop reads CASSQVLVADFYNEQFF. DNA for the CDR3: TGCGCCAGCAGCCAAGTCTTGGTAGCGGATTTTTACAATGAGCAGTTCTTC.